The 5 T cell receptor beta chains listed next were all sequenced from one sample in a study of T cells in Graves' hyperthyroidism and ophthalmopathy. Amplified regions were TCR beta CDR3 sequences from RNA transcripts. HTBI primers were the set used in a first-round RT-PCR of the TCR CDR3. TCRdb called the multiplex PCR reads again in MiXCR, with one record for every CDR3 protein. The sample shows 650,000 to 850,000 distinct CDR3 sequences, about 19% of them seen only once. The sequencing input was blood. Source of these receptors: a woman aged 45-65 years with Graves' hyperthyroidism that later progressed to Graves' ophthalmopathy.

This clonotype showed up many times. A read error is possible here, since a much larger clone lies one base away. This rearrangement joins TRBV7-9 to TRBJ2-7; D gene uncertain. From germline, CDR1 is SEHNR and CDR2 FQNEAQ (reference sequence). The CDR3 has 11 amino acids. The V gene lost 5 bases and the J gene lost 3 bases, with 5 bases spanning the gap. CDR3 sequence reads: CASSESYEQYF. The CDR3 nucleotides read TGTGCCAGCAGCGAAAGCTACGAGCAGTACTTC.

This clonotype has a handful of counts. The chain is built from TRBV18 and TRBJ1-4, with D possibly TRBD1 on 6 matching bases. V lost 3 bases and J lost 2, with 10 bases in between. Germline V gene lookup returns CDR1 KGHSH and CDR2 LQKENI. CDR3 length equals 15 residues. The CDR3, as DNA: TGTGCCAGCTCACCGTTGACAGGCACTAATGAAAAACTGTTTTTT. This translates into CASSPLTGTNEKLFF.

Only a few counts were recorded for this clonotype. The chain carries TRBV7-8 and TRBJ2-2, with TRBD1 matching over 9 bases. After removal of 5 bases from V and 13 bases from J, the junction contained 20 bases not matched to a gene. Germline V CDR1 and CDR2: SGHVS, FQNEAQ. The CDR3 totals 17 residues. The CDR3 region has the DNA TGTGCCAGCAGCCCGAGCCTGCCGGGACAGGGAGTGAGGGTGCTGTTTTTT. Its protein is CASSPSLPGQGVRVLFF.

V is TRBV6-1 and J is TRBJ2-3, with 7 bases that match TRBD2. The germline gives CDR1 MNHNS, CDR2 SASEGT. This CDR3 comprises 15 residues. Unmatched junction bases numbered 8, after V lost 6 bases and J lost 2 bases. CDR3 sequence reads: CASRDTAGNTDTQYF. The CDR3, as DNA: TGTGCCAGCAGAGACACAGCGGGGAACACAGATACGCAGTATTTT.

The sample holds many counts of this clonotype. V and J are TRBV11-2 and TRBJ1-2, with D possibly being TRBD1 (6 bases). CDR1 and CDR2 from the germline V gene are SGHAT and FQNNGV. Trimming stripped 3 bases from V and 5 bases from J, with 13 bases between. This CDR3 region has 14 residues. CDR3 residues: CASSFPGQQYGYTF. As DNA, the CDR3 is TGTGCCAGCAGCTTCCCGGGACAACAGTATGGCTACACCTTC.